This T cell receptor beta chain appears in the sequencing data of a study of T-cell memory formation after mild COVID-19. Study in general: TCR clustering was largely donor specific. Regarding the study as a whole: Among contracting clones, CD4+ were mainly CM/EM and CD8+ enriched in EMRA. Certain responding clones were present in pre-infection memory, suggesting participation of cross-reactive memory.

5'RACE, which relied on constant-segment primers, yielded TCR alpha and TCR beta cDNA libraries carrying sample barcodes and UMIs. TCRdb passed the 5' RACE reads through MiXCR, listing each CDR3 protein once. The data contain approximately 300,000 distinct CDR3 sequences, approximately 15% of them singletons. For this clonotype: As yet, its antigen is unknown.

The germline V gene encodes CDR1 MNHNS and CDR2 SASEGT. This CDR3 comprises 15 residues. Trimming left V 5 bases short and J 0 bases short, with 13 bases between. The sequence derives from a man between 18 and 29 years old who had mild COVID-19 (a few samples of this study predate the infection). Cell type and time point are not known. This chain joins TRBV6-1 and TRBJ1-1, with D possibly being TRBD1 (6 bases). Material: PBMCs or a T cell subset sorted from them (not recorded which). CDR3 loop: CASSPIDRLNTEAFF. CDR3 sequence (DNA): TGTGCCAGCAGTCCTATAGACAGGCTGAACACTGAAGCTTTCTTT.